This T cell receptor beta chain was sequenced during a study of CD4 T cells in relation to SARS-CoV-2 and coronaviruses. At the level of the study: PBMCs were cultured with antigen for 10 days before TCR beta sequencing.

The CDR3 runs 14 residues. CDR1 and CDR2 from the germline V gene are SGDLS and YYNGEE. Between the trimmed V and J ends, which lost 0 bases and 4 bases, there was a span of 10 bases. Concerning this clone: Its specificity is unknown.

Unexposed donor CD4+ T cells date from about 2011-2019, before the COVID-19 pandemic. The cells were cultured for about ten days before CD4+ T cells were isolated. TCRdb's copy holds only in-frame clones and misses some; the assay was immunoSEQ multiplex PCR. The sample has roughly 28,000 clones; 73% are singletons. The clonotype was recovered from a human donor in good health. J is TRBJ1-2 and V is TRBV9, with D possibly matching TRBD1 (6 bases). The sequencing input was CD4+ T cells from PBMCs, cultured in vitro. The CDR3, as DNA: TGTGCCAGCAGCGTAGAACAGGGCCCCTATGGCTACACCTTC. It translates to CASSVEQGPYGYTF. The variable domain in full, with the rest retrieved from reference TRBV9 and TRBJ1-2, is DSGVTQTPKHLITATGQRVTLRCSPRSGDLSVYWYQQSLDQGLQFLIQYYNGEERAKGNILERFSAQQFPDLHSELNLSSLELGDSALYFCASSVEQGPYGYTFGSGTRLTVV.